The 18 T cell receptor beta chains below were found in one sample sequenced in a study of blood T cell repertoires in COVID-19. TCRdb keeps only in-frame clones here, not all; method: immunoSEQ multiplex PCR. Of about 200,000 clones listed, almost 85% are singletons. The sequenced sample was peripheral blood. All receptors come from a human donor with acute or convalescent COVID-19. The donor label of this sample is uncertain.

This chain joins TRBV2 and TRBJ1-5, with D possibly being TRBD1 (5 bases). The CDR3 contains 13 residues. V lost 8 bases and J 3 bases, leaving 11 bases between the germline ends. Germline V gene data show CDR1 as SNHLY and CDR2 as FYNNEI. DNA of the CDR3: TGTGCCAGCTCCTCGGACACCAATCAGCCCCAGCATTTT. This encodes CASSSDTNQPQHF.

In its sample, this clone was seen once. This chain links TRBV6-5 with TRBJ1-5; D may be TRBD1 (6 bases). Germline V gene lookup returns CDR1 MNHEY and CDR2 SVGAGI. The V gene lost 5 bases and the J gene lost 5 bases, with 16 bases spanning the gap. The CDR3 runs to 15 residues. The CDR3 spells CASSPVGGGHQPQHF. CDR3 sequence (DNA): TGTGCCAGCAGTCCCGTGGGAGGGGGGCATCAGCCCCAGCATTTT.

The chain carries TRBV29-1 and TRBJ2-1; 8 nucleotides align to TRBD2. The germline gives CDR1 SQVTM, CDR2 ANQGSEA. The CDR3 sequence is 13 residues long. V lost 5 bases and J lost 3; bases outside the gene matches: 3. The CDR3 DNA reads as TGCAGCGTTCTAGCGGGCTACTACAATGAGCAGTTCTTC. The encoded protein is CSVLAGYYNEQFF.

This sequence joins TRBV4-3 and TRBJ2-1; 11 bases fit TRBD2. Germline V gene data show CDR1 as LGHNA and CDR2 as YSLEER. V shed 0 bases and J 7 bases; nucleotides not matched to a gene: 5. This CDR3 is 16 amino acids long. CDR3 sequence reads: CASSQDRGTSGNEQFF. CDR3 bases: TGCGCCAGCAGCCAAGATCGCGGGACTAGCGGTAATGAGCAGTTCTTC.

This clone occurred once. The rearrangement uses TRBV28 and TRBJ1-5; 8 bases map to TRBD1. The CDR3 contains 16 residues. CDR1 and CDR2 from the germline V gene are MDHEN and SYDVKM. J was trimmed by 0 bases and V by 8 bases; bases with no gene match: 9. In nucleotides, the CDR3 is TGTGCCAGCCTGGACAGGGAGTTAAGTAGCAATCAGCCCCAGCATTTT. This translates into CASLDRELSSNQPQHF. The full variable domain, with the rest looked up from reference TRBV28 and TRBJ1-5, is DVKVTQSSRYLVKRTGEKVFLECVQDMDHENMFWYRQDPGLGLRLIYFSYDVKMKEKGDIPEGYSVSREKKERFSLILESASTNQTSMYLCASLDRELSSNQPQHFGDGTRLSIL.

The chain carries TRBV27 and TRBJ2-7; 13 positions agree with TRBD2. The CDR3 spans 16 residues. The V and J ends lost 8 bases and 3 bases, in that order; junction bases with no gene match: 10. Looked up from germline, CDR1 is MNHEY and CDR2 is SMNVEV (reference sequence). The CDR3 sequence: CASSSGTSGKVYEQYF. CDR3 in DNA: TGTGCCAGCTCCTCCGGGACTAGCGGGAAAGTCTACGAGCAGTACTTC.

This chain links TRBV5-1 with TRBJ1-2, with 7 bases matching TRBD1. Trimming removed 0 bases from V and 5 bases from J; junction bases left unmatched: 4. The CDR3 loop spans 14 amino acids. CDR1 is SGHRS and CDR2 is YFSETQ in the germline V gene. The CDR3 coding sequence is TGCGCCAGCAGCTTGGCTCCGGGACAGTATGGCTACACCTTC. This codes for CASSLAPGQYGYTF.

The CDR3 nucleotides are TGTGCCAGCAGCTTGGACAGTGATCAGCCCCAGCATTTT. Residues: CASSLDSDQPQHF. This chain links TRBV5-5 with TRBJ1-5; the D is unclear. The CDR3 consists of 13 residues. Germline V lookup: CDR1 SGHKS, CDR2 YYEKEE (reference sequence). V was cut by 0 bases and J by 5 bases, with 6 bases left in between.

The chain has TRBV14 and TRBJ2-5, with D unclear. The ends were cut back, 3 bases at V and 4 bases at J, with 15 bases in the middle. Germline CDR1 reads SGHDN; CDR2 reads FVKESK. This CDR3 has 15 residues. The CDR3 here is CASSHSGLKRETQYF. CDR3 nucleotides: TGTGCCAGCAGCCACTCCGGATTGAAGCGAGAGACCCAGTACTTC.

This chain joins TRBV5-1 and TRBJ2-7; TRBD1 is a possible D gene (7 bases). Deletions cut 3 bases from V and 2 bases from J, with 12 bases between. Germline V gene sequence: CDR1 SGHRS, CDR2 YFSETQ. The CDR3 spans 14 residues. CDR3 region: CASSSEGTAYEQYF. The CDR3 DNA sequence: TGCGCCAGCAGCTCGGAGGGGACAGCCTACGAGCAGTACTTC. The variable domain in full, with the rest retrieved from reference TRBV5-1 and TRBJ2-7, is KAGVTQTPRYLIKTRGQQVTLSCSPISGHRSVSWYQQTPGQGLQFLFEYFSETQRNKGNFPGRFSGRQFSNSRSEMNVSTLELGDSALYLCASSSEGTAYEQYFGPGTRLTVT.

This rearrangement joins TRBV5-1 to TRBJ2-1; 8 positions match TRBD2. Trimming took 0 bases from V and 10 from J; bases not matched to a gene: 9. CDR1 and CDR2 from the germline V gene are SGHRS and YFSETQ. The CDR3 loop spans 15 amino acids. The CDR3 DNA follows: TGCGCCAGCAGCTTGGCTTTGGGACTAGGCATGGAGCAGTTCTTC. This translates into CASSLALGLGMEQFF.

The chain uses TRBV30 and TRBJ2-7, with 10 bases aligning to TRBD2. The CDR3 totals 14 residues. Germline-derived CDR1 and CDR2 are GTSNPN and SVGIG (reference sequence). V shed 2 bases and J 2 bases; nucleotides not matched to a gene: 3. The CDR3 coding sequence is TGTGCCTGGAGTTTAGCGGGAGGAACCTACGAGCAGTACTTC. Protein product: CAWSLAGGTYEQYF.

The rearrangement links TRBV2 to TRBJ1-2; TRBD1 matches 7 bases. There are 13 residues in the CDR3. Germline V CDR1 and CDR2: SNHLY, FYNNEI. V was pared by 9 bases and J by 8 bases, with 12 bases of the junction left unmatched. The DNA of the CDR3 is TGTGCCAGTCGACAGGGCTGGCAAGAGGGCTACACCTTC. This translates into CASRQGWQEGYTF. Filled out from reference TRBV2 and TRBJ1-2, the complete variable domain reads EPEVTQTPSHQVTQMGQEVILRCVPISNHLYFYWYRQILGQKVEFLVSFYNNEISEKSEIFDDQFSVERPDGSNFTLKIRSTKLEDSAMYFCASRQGWQEGYTFGSGTRLTVV.

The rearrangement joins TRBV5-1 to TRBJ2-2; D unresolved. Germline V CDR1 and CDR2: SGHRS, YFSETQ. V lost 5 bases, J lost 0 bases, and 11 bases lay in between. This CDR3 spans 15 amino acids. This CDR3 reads CASRGEAANTGELFF. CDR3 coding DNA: TGCGCCAGCAGGGGTGAGGCAGCGAACACCGGGGAGCTGTTTTTT.

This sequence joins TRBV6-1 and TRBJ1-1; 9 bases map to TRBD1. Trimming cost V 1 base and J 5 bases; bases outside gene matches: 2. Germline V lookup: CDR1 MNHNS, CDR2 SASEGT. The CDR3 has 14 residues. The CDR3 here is CASSEGGTGTEAFF. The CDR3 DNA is TGTGCCAGCAGTGAAGGGGGGACAGGGACTGAAGCTTTCTTT.

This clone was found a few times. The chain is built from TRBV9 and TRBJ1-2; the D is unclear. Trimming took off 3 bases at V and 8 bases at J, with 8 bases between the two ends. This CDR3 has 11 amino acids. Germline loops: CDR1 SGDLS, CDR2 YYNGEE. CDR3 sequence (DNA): TGTGCCAGCAGCGGAAACAAGGGCTACACCTTC. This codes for CASSGNKGYTF.

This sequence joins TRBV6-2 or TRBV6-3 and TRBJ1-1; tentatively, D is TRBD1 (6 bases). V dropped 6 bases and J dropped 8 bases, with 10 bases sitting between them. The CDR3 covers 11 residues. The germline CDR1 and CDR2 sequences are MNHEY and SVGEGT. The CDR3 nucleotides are TGTGCCAGCAGCCAGGGGACAGAAGCTTTCTTT. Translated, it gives CASSQGTEAFF.

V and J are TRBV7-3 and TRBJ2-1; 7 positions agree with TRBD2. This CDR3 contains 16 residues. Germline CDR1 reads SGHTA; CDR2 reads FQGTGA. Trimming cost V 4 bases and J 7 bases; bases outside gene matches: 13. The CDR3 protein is CASSSTGTTVLNEQFF. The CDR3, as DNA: TGTGCCAGCAGCTCGACCGGGACTACCGTGTTAAATGAGCAGTTCTTC.